This T cell receptor (beta chain) comes out of a study of T cell responses to AZD1222 COVID-19 vaccine. Only in-frame clones appear in the TCRdb table, and some are missing; sequencing was by immunoSEQ multiplex PCR. The sample holds under 120,000 clones; 92% are singletons and the top ten take 1% to 1.5%. Germline V gene sequence: CDR1 SEHNR, CDR2 FQNEAQ (reference sequence). Between the trimmed V and J ends, which lost 5 bases and 4 bases, there was a span of 9 bases. The CDR3 sequence is 13 residues long. This sample comprised peripheral blood, obtained on day 0 of AZD1222 vaccination. The V call is TRBV7-9, the J call TRBJ2-1; D might be TRBD1 or TRBD2, each matching 5 bases. The clonotype originates from an adult in good health. The CDR3 protein is CASSRDGYNEQFF. CDR3 coding DNA: TGTGCCAGCAGCCGGGACGGATACAATGAGCAGTTCTTC.